Below, 13 T cell receptor beta chains from the same sample are listed, as sequenced in a study of blood T cell repertoires in COVID-19. Sequencing was performed with immunoSEQ multiplex PCR; in TCRdb, only in-frame clones are kept and a portion is missing. The sample shows approximately 180,000 clones, 89% of them seen only once. Sequencing used PBMCs or T cells enriched from blood (not recorded which). All receptors come from a woman aged 40-49 years with acute COVID-19.

The J gene is TRBJ1-6, the V gene TRBV7-3, with D perhaps matching TRBD1 (6 bases). Trimming removed 5 bases from V and 6 bases from J, with 8 bases in between. Looked up from germline, CDR1 is SGHTA and CDR2 is FQGTGA. This CDR3 region has 13 residues. The CDR3 protein is CASSPDSNSPLHF. The CDR3 nucleotides read TGTGCCAGCAGCCCGGACAGTAATTCACCCCTCCACTTT.

The chain links TRBV28 to TRBJ2-7, with TRBD2 matching 7 bases. The CDR3 length is 15 residues. Looked up from germline, CDR1 is MDHEN and CDR2 is SYDVKM. Trimming removed 2 bases from V and 2 bases from J; junction bases left unmatched: 6. The CDR3 loop is CASSLHAGDPYEQYF. The CDR3 DNA reads as TGTGCCAGCAGTTTACATGCGGGGGACCCCTACGAGCAGTACTTC.

The genes are TRBV5-6 and TRBJ1-1; 8 positions agree with TRBD1. The germline V gene encodes CDR1 SGHDT and CDR2 YYEEEE. V was clipped by 0 bases and J by 6 bases; unmatched bases: 4. The CDR3 is 14 residues long. CDR3 in DNA: TGTGCCAGCAGCTTGGGGGACAGGAGACCTGAAGCTTTCTTT. Amino acids: CASSLGDRRPEAFF.

J is TRBJ1-6 and V is TRBV30, with 9 bases that match TRBD1. The CDR3 contains 18 residues. Unmatched junction bases numbered 9, after V lost 3 bases and J lost 0 bases. The germline V gene encodes CDR1 GTSNPN and CDR2 SVGIG (reference sequence). The CDR3 DNA is TGTGCCTGGAGACCTTACAGGGGGCTTAGCTCCTATAATTCACCCCTCCACTTT. Protein product: CAWRPYRGLSSYNSPLHF.

The V gene is TRBV10-3, the J gene TRBJ1-5; D ambiguous. CDR1 is ENHRY, CDR2 SYGVKD, per germline. The CDR3 covers 14 residues. Between the trimmed V and J ends, which lost 3 bases and 3 bases, there was a span of 9 bases. In nucleotides, the CDR3 is TGTGCCATCAGTGATAGAGGGAACAATCAGCCCCAGCATTTT. Protein: CAISDRGNNQPQHF.

The chain combines TRBV6-5 with TRBJ2-7, with D uncertain. Germline CDR1 reads MNHEY; CDR2 reads SVGAGI. V lost 6 bases to trimming and J lost 3 bases, with 12 bases between them. The CDR3 length is 13 residues. CDR3 residues: CASRKKRGYEQYF. Written as DNA, the CDR3 is TGTGCCAGCAGAAAGAAGCGTGGCTACGAGCAGTACTTC.

The chain recombines TRBV29-1 with TRBJ1-5; 9 bases map to TRBD1. The ends lost 4 bases at V and 6 bases at J; junction bases unmatched: 7. The CDR3 has 14 amino acids. The germline V gene has CDR1 SQVTM and CDR2 ANQGSEA. The CDR3 DNA sequence: TGCAGCGTTGGTGATCTGACAGGGGGTCAGCCCCAGCATTTT. It encodes CSVGDLTGGQPQHF.

In DNA, the CDR3 is TGTGCCAGCAGCCAGGGCCGGGGTCTAAATTCACCCCTCCACTTT. It yields the protein CASSQGRGLNSPLHF. The rearrangement uses TRBV3-1 (or the pseudogene TRBV3-2) and TRBJ1-6; D is uncertain. The CDR3 consists of 15 residues. Germline loops: CDR1 LGHDT, CDR2 YNNKEL (reference sequence). Trimming removed 3 bases at V and 7 bases at J, with 13 bases between.

About this clone itself: The same CDR3 arises from other DNA sequences in this sample as well. The chain couples TRBV5-1 to TRBJ2-5; D remains unclear. The CDR3 has 13 amino acids. V lost 1 base to trimming and J lost 2 bases, with 6 bases between them. Germline V gene sequence: CDR1 SGHRS, CDR2 YFSETQ. The CDR3 nucleotides read TGCGCCAGCAGCTTGTCTAATCAAGAGACCCAGTACTTC. It yields the protein CASSLSNQETQYF.

This chain uses TRBV6-4 with TRBJ2-4; D gene ambiguous. V was trimmed by 3 bases and J by 0 bases, leaving 15 bases between them. CDR1 is MRHNA, CDR2 SNTAGT, per germline. This CDR3 spans 17 amino acids. The CDR3 DNA is TGTGCCAGCAGTGAAGTCACCCTTCAACTAGCCAAAAACATTCAGTACTTC. It yields the protein CASSEVTLQLAKNIQYF.

This chain uses TRBV5-6 with TRBJ1-4; TRBD1 aligns across 8 bases. CDR3 size: 14 residues. With V trimmed by 1 base and J by 7 bases, 3 bases remained unmatched. Per the germline V gene, CDR1 is SGHDT and CDR2 is YYEEEE. DNA of the CDR3: TGTGCCAGCAGCTTGAGCAGGGGGCCTGAAAAACTGTTTTTT. Its protein is CASSLSRGPEKLFF.

DNA for the CDR3: TGTGCCAGCAGCACCCGGGCGGGGAATGAGCAGTTCTTC. As protein: CASSTRAGNEQFF. The rearrangement uses TRBV7-3 and TRBJ2-1; D possibly corresponds to TRBD2 (6 bases). The CDR3 is made up of 13 amino acids. CDR1 SGHTA and CDR2 FQGTGA come from the germline V gene. The V end lost 5 bases, the J end lost 7 bases, and 12 bases lay between the germline ends. Variable domain in full (rest from reference TRBV7-3 and TRBJ2-1): GAGVSQTPSNKVTEKGKYVELRCDPISGHTALYWYRQSLGQGPEFLIYFQGTGAADDSGLPNDRFFAVRPEGSVSTLKIQRTERGDSAVYLCASSTRAGNEQFFGPGTRLTVL.

The rearrangement uses TRBV4-1 and TRBJ1-5, with 9 bases identical to TRBD1. The CDR3 is 17 amino acids. Per germline, CDR1 MGHRA and CDR2 YSYEKL. Germline trimming cut 4 bases from V and 6 bases from J; bases unmatched to any gene: 13. CDR3 loop: CASSPGQGQGITQPQHF. DNA of the CDR3: TGCGCCAGCAGCCCAGGACAAGGACAGGGGATTACTCAGCCCCAGCATTTT.